Listed below are T cell receptor beta chains from one sample, sequenced in a study of early T cells in non-severe SARS-CoV-2 infection. TCRdb reprocessed the 5' RACE reads via MiXCR and lists one record per CDR3 protein. The repertoire holds about 64,000 distinct CDR3 sequences, with around 20% as singletons. The source was whole blood, collected at baseline. The receptors were sampled from an adult who was a healthcare worker with PCR-confirmed SARS-CoV-2 infection or an uninfected control (not recorded which). CDR3s include the opening cysteine and the closing phenylalanine or tryptophan. D genes are given only for firm matches. Clone size, where shown, is once, few, many, or a class for clones that have expanded.

J gene | V gene | clone size | D gene | CDR3 DNA | CDR3 protein
TRBJ2-1 | TRBV6-2/TRBV6-3 | - | - | TGTGCCAGCAGTTACACGGATGAGCAGTTCTTC | CASSYTDEQFF
TRBJ2-1 | TRBV19 | - | TRBD2 | TGTGCCAGTAGTATCTCGCCGGGGGGGCTTATCTCAGCCTACAATGAGCAGTTCTTC | CASSISPGGLISAYNEQFF
TRBJ1-2 | TRBV12-3/TRBV12-4 | - | - | TGTGCCAGCAGTCCGGCTTCACAGGGTTACTATGGCTACACCTTC | CASSPASQGYYGYTF
TRBJ2-7 | TRBV10-3 | few | - | TGTGCCATCAGTGACAGTTCCTACGAGCAGTACTTC | CAISDSSYEQYF
TRBJ2-2 | TRBV7-9 | many | - | TGTGCCAGCAGCCTACAGGGTGGCGGGGAGCTGTTTTTT | CASSLQGGGELFF
TRBJ1-2 | TRBV30 | few | - | TGTGCCTGGAGTGTACAGGGTGACGGCTACACCTTC | CAWSVQGDGYTF
TRBJ2-3 | TRBV9 | - | - | TGTGCCAGCAGCGTCACCCTTAGCACAGATACGCAGTATTTT | CASSVTLSTDTQYF
TRBJ1-2 | TRBV12-3/TRBV12-4 | few | TRBD1 | TGTGCCAGCAGTTTAGCGCTGGACAGGGTTAATGGCTACACCTTC | CASSLALDRVNGYTF
TRBJ1-2 | TRBV4-1 | - | TRBD1 | TGCGCCAGCAGCCAGTGGGGACAGTCCGGAGGTGGCTACACCTTC | CASSQWGQSGGGYTF
TRBJ2-3 | TRBV5-1 | few | - | TGCGCCAGCAGCCTGGACGGTAGCACAGATACGCAGTATTTT | CASSLDGSTDTQYF
TRBJ2-4 | TRBV9 | few | - | TGTGCCAGCAGCCCAGAGGGGGTTCAGGGCATTCAGTACTTC | CASSPEGVQGIQYF
TRBJ2-3 | TRBV24-1 | few | - | TGTGCCACCAGTGAGGGGGCCCCTGCTACGCAGTATTTT | CATSEGAPATQYF
TRBJ2-2 | TRBV12-3/TRBV12-4 | many | - | TGTGCCAGCAGTTTAGGATCCGCCGGGGAGCTGTTTTTT | CASSLGSAGELFF
TRBJ1-1 | TRBV7-8 | - | - | TGTGCCAGCAGCCGCCTGGGTCTAAACACTGAAGCTTTCTTT | CASSRLGLNTEAFF
TRBJ2-1 | TRBV12-3/TRBV12-4 | few | - | TGTGCCAGCAGGCTCCTTGCCTACAATGAGCAGTTCTTC | CASRLLAYNEQFF
TRBJ1-2 | TRBV2 | few | - | TGTGCCAGCAGGAGGGATCCGGGGGATGGCTACACCTTC | CASRRDPGDGYTF
TRBJ1-2 | TRBV12-3/TRBV12-4 | few | - | TGTGCCAGCAGTCAGGGGAATGGCTACACCTTC | CASSQGNGYTF
TRBJ2-7 | TRBV11-2 | - | TRBD1 | TGTGCCAGCAGCCGCGGGACAGGGCGAGAGCAGTACTTC | CASSRGTGREQYF
TRBJ2-5 | TRBV2 | - | - | TGTGCCGACCGGGACTGGGAGGAGACCCAGTACTTC | CADRDWEETQYF
TRBJ1-4 | TRBV4-1 | few | - | TGCGCCAGCAGGCGTCAGGGGTCTAATGAAAAACTGTTTTTT | CASRRQGSNEKLFF
TRBJ1-2 | TRBV7-6 | few | - | TGTGCCAGCAGTCCAGCGGGATCTGGCTACACCTTC | CASSPAGSGYTF
TRBJ1-1 | TRBV7-9 | - | - | TGTGCCAGCAGCCTTACCGGGGCCGTGACTGAAGCTTTCTTT | CASSLTGAVTEAFF
TRBJ1-2 | TRBV5-1 | few | - | TGCGCCAGCAGCTTAACTGTGGGGCGAGCCTATGGCTACACCTTC | CASSLTVGRAYGYTF
TRBJ2-1 | TRBV5-6 | few | - | TGTGCCAGCAGCTTGGCTAGCTCCAGCTCCTACAATGAGCAGTTCTTC | CASSLASSSSYNEQFF